The TCR beta chain described here comes from a study of CD8 T cells in ankylosing spondylitis. General study findings and limits: From matched ankylosing spondylitis synovial fluid, disease-linked clones were reportedly recovered at significantly enriched levels. The disease-linked clones had a CD8+ phenotype and low blood frequencies.

CDR1 and CDR2 from the germline V gene are LNHNV and YYDKDF (reference sequence). The CDR3 has 16 residues. Each TCR beta library was made by quantitative 5'-RACE that incorporated molecular barcodes. One entry per CDR3 protein, called by TCRdb with MiXCR from the 5' RACE reads. The repertoire holds roughly 150,000 distinct CDR3 sequences, around 9.6% seen once, with less than 15% in the top ten. Regarding this clonotype: Antigen: not known. Compared with germline, one end of the junction differs, possibly owing to a read error.

The gene calls are TRBV15 and TRBJ2-1; TRBD2 agrees at 7 bases. This clonotype was obtained from a female donor with ankylosing spondylitis or in good health (not recorded which). Sample: blood, either unsorted or a sorted T cell fraction (not recorded which). Written as DNA, the CDR3 is TGTGCCGCCAGCCGTGGGGGGGACGGAATCTACAATGAGCAGTTCTTC. Translating it yields CAASRGGDGIYNEQFF.